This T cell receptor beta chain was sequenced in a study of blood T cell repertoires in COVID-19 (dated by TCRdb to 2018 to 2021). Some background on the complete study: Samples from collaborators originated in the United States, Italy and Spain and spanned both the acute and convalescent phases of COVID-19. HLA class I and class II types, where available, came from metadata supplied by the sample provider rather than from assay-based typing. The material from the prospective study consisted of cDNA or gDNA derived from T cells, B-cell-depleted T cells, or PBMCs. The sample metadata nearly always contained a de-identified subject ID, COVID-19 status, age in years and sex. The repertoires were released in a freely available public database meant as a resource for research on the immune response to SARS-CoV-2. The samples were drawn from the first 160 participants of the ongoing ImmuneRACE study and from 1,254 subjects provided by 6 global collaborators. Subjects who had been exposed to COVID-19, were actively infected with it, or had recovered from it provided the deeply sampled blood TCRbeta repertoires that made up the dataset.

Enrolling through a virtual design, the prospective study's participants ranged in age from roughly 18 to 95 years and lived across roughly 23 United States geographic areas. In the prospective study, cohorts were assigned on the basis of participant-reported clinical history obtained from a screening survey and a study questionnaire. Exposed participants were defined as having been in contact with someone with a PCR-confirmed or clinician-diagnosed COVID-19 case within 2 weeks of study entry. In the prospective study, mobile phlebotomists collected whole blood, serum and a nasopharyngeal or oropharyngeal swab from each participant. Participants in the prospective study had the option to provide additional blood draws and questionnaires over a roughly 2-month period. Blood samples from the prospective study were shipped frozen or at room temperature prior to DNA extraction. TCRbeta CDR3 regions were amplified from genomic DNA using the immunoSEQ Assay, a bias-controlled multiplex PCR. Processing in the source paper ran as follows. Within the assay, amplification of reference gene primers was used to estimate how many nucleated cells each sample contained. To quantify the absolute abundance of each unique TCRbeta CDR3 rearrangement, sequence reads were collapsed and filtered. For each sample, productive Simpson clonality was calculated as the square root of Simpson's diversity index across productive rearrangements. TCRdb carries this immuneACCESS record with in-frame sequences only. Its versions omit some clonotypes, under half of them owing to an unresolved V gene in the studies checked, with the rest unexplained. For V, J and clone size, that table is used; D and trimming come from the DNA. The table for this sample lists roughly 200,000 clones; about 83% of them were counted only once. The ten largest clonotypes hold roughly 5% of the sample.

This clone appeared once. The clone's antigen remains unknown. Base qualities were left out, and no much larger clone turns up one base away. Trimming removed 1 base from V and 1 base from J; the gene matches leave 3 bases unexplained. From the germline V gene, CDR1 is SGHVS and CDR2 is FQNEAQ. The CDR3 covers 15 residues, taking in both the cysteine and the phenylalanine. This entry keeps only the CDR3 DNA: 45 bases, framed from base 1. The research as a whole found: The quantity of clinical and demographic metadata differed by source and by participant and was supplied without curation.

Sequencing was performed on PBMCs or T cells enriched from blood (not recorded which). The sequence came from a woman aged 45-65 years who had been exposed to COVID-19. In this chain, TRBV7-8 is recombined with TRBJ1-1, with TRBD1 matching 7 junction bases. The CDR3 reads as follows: CASSLGRQGNTEAFF. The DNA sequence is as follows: TGTGCCAGCAGCTTAGGTAGACAGGGGAACACTGAAGCTTTCTTT.